This TCR beta chain originates from a study of cytomegalovirus exposure and HLA in healthy donors. Findings and caveats of the study: CMV serostatus was the sole immune exposure information available. Most TCR beta V segments were productive about 87% or about 30% of the time in an earlier analysis.

On this clone: What it binds is unknown.

Amplification used 60 Vbeta primers and 13 Jbeta primers. Data came from immunoSEQ multiplex PCR; TCRdb stores just in-frame clones and leaves some out. The sample lists around 190,000 clones, 80% seen once, with around 5.4% in the top ten. CDR1 SGHTA and CDR2 FQGNSA come from the germline V gene. The CDR3 is made up of 15 amino acids. V shed 6 bases, J shed 3 bases, and the junction held 8 bases outside the gene matches. This clonotype was obtained from a man aged 35 to 55 in good health and CMV-seronegative. The sample taken for sequencing was PBMCs. The chain combines TRBV7-2 with TRBJ2-1; TRBD1 matches 7 bases. CDR3 coding DNA: TGTGCCAGCAGTTCAACGGGACAGATCTACAATGAGCAGTTCTTC. Translating gives CASSSTGQIYNEQFF.